This T cell receptor (beta chain) was recorded in a study of T cell responses to AZD1222 COVID-19 vaccine. Study observations and caveats: No day 14 peak samples; only post-peak repertoires were characterized.

The V end was cut by 1 base, the J end by 2 bases, with 8 bases between. The CDR3 is 14 amino acids. Per germline, CDR1 KGHSH and CDR2 LQKENI. In the case of this clone: The antigen is not known.

Repertoires were generated with immunoSEQ multiplex PCR, while TCRdb's copy carries only in-frame clones and drops some. In the table there are roughly 70,000 clones, approximately 85% of which are singletons. The source of this sequence is an adult in good health. Material: peripheral blood, obtained on day 0 of MenACWY control vaccination. The chain links TRBV18 to TRBJ1-2; D unresolved. The CDR3 protein is CASSPQAGNYGYTF. CDR3 bases: TGTGCCAGCTCACCACAGGCCGGAAACTATGGCTACACCTTC.